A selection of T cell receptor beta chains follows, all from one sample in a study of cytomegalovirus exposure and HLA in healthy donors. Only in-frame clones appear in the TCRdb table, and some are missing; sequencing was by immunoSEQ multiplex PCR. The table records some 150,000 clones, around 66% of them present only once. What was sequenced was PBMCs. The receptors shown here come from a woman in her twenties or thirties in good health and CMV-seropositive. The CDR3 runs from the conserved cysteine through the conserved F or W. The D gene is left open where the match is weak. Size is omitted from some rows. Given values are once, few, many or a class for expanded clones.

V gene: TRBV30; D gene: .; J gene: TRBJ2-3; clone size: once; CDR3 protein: CAWRLTGGTDTQYF; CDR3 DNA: TGTGCCTGGAGATTGACGGGAGGCACAGATACGCAGTATTTT
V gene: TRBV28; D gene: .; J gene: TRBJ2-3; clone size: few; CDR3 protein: CASSGGGGSTDTQYF; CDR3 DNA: TGTGCCAGCAGTGGAGGCGGCGGGAGCACAGATACGCAGTATTTT
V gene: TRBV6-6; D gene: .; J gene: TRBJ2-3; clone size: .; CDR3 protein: CASSKAGKGDTQYF; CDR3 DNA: TGTGCCAGCAGTAAAGCGGGTAAAGGAGATACGCAGTATTTT
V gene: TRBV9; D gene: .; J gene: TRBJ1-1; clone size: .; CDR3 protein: CASSVDGGANTEAFF; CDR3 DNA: TGTGCCAGCAGCGTAGACGGAGGGGCGAACACTGAAGCTTTCTTT
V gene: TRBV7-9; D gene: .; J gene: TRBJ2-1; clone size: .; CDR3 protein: CASSRELVPTYNEQFF; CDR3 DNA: TGTGCCAGCAGCCGAGAACTAGTCCCAACGTACAATGAGCAGTTCTTC
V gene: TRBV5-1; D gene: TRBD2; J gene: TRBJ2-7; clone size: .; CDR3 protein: CASSLVIAGVNEQYF; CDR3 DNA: TGCGCCAGCAGCTTGGTTATAGCGGGGGTAAACGAGCAGTACTTC
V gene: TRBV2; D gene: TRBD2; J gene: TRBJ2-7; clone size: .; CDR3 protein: CASSPLGLAGEQYF; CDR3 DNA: TGTGCCAGCAGCCCTTTGGGACTAGCGGGCGAGCAGTACTTC
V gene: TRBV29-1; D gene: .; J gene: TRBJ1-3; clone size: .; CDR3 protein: CSVESALSGNTIYF; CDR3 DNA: TGCAGCGTTGAAAGCGCCCTCTCTGGAAACACCATATATTTT
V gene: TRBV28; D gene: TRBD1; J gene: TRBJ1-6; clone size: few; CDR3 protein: CASSPPTGQYSPLHF; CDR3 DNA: TGTGCCAGCAGCCCCCCGACAGGGCAGTATTCACCCCTCCACTTT
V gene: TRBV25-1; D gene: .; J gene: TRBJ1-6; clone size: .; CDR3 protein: CASSEREGRNSPLHF; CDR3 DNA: TGTGCCAGCAGTGAAAGGGAGGGGCGTAATTCACCCCTCCACTTT
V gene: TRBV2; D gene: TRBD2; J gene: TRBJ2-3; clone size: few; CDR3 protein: CASSETSGMGMGTDTQYF; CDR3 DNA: TGTGCCAGCAGTGAAACTAGCGGGATGGGGATGGGGACAGATACGCAGTATTTT
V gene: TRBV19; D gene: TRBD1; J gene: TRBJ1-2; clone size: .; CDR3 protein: CASSIGSGGYGYTF; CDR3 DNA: TGTGCCAGTAGTATTGGTTCAGGGGGATATGGCTACACCTTC
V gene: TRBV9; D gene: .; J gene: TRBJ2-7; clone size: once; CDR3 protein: CASSPHRTATYEQYF; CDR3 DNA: TGTGCCAGCAGCCCCCACAGGACAGCCACCTACGAGCAGTACTTC
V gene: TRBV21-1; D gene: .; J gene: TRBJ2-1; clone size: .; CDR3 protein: CASPPGPDGNEQFF; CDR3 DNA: TGTGCCAGCCCTCCGGGTCCGGATGGGAATGAGCAGTTCTTC
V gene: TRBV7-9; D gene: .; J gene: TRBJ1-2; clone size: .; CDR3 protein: CASSSVDGYTF; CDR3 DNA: TGTGCCAGCAGCTCCGTAGATGGCTACACCTTC
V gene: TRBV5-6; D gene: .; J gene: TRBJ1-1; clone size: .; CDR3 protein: CASSLQVRTEAFF; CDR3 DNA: TGTGCCAGCAGCTTGCAGGTTCGCACTGAAGCTTTCTTT
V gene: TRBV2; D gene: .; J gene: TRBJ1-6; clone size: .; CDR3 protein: CASKKGAGANSPLHF; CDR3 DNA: TGTGCCAGCAAGAAAGGGGCAGGGGCAAATTCACCCCTCCACTTT
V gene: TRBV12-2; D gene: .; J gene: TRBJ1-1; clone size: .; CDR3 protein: CASRRLGQLNTEAFF; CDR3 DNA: TGTGCAAGTCGTCGTCTGGGACAGTTGAACACTGAAGCTTTCTTT
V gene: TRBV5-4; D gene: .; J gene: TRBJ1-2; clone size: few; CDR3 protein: CASSPAIDAASFYGYTF; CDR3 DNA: TGTGCCAGCAGCCCGGCCATAGACGCGGCCTCCTTTTATGGCTACACCTTC
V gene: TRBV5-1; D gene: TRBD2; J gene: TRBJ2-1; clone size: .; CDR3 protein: CASSFVGGRGNEQFF; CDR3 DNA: TGCGCCAGCAGCTTTGTTGGCGGGAGGGGCAATGAGCAGTTCTTC
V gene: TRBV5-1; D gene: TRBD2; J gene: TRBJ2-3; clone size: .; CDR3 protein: CASRGSGGPDTQYF; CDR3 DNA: TGCGCCAGCAGGGGCTCGGGGGGGCCAGATACGCAGTATTTT
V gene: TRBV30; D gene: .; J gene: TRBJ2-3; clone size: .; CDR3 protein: CAWSQGRDTDTQYF; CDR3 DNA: TGTGCCTGGAGCCAGGGGAGGGACACAGATACGCAGTATTTT
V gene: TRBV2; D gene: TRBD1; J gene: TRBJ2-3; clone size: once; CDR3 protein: CASSGPQGTGRAKDTQYF; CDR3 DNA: TGTGCCAGCAGCGGGCCCCAGGGGACAGGTAGGGCGAAAGATACGCAGTATTTT
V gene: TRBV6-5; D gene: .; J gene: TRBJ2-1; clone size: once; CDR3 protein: CASRTLTRRNREQFF; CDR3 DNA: TGTGCCAGCAGGACTCTCACCAGGCGCAACAGGGAGCAGTTCTTC
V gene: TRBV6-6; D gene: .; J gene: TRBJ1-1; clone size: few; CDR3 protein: CASSLPIAQNTEAFF; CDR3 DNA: TGTGCCAGCAGTTTGCCCATAGCCCAGAACACTGAAGCTTTCTTT
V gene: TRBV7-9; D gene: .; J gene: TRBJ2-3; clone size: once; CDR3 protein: CASSLFGREETDTQYF; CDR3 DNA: TGTGCCAGCAGCTTATTCGGCAGGGAGGAGACTGATACGCAGTATTTT
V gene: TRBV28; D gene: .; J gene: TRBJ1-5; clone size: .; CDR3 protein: CASRSPSNQPQHF; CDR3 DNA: TGTGCCAGCCGGTCACCAAGCAATCAGCCCCAGCATTTT
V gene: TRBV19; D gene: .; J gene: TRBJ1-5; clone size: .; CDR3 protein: CASSIEATLNQPQHF; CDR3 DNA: TGTGCCAGTAGTATAGAGGCGACACTCAATCAGCCCCAGCATTTT
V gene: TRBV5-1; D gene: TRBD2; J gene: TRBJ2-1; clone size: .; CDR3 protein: CASSSAGTSGVNEQFF; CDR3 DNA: TGCGCCAGCAGCTCGGCCGGGACTAGCGGGGTTAATGAGCAGTTCTTC
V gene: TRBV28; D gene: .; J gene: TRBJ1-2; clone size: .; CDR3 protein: CASYRNYGYTF; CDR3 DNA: TGTGCCAGCTACAGGAACTATGGCTACACCTTC
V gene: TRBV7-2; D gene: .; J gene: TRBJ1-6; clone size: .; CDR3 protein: CASSFSHGSPLHF; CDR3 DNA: TGTGCCAGCAGCTTTTCCCATGGCTCACCCCTCCACTTT
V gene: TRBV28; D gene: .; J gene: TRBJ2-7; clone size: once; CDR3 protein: CASSSRPGWEQYF; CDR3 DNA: TGTGCCAGCAGTTCTCGACCAGGCTGGGAGCAGTACTTC
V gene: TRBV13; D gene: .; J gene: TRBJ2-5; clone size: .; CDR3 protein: CASSSTVLQETQYF; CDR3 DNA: TGTGCCAGCAGCTCGACAGTCCTCCAAGAGACCCAGTACTTC
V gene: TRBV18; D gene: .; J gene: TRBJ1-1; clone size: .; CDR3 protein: CASSQTEMNTEAFF; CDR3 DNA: TGTGCCAGCTCACAGACGGAGATGAACACTGAAGCTTTCTTT
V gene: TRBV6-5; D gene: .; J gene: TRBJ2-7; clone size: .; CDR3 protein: CASSYSTGNYEQYF; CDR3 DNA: TGTGCCAGCAGTTACTCGACAGGTAACTACGAGCAGTACTTC
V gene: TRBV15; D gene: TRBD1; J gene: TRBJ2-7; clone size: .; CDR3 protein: CATSSGTESSYEQYF; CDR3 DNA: TGTGCCACCAGCAGTGGGACAGAAAGCTCCTACGAGCAGTACTTC
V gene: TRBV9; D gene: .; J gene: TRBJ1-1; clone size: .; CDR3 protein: CASSVTGGGTTEAFF; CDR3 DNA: TGTGCCAGCAGCGTAACAGGAGGAGGGACCACTGAAGCTTTCTTT
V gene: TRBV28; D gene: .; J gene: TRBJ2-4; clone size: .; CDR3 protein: CASIAGGQLAKNIQYF; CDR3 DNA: TGTGCCAGCATTGCGGGGGGACAGCTAGCCAAAAACATTCAGTACTTC
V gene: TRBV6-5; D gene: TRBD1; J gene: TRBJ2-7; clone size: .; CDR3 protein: CASSYRDRGYEQYF; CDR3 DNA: TGTGCCAGCAGTTACCGGGACAGGGGCTACGAGCAGTACTTC
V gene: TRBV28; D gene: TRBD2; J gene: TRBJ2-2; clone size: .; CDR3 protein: CASSFFMAREGKSLNPNTGELFF; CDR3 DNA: TGTGCCAGCAGTTTTTTTATGGCCAGGGAGGGCAAATCCCTTAACCCGAACACCGGGGAGCTGTTTTTT
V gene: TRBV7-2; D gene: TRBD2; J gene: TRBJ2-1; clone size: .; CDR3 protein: CASSLVLAVSYNEQFF; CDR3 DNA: TGTGCCAGCAGCTTAGTACTAGCGGTCTCCTACAATGAGCAGTTCTTC
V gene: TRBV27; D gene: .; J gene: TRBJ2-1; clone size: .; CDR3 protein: CASSLSAGVLNNEQFF; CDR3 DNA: TGTGCCAGCAGTTTATCTGCAGGGGTTCTAAACAATGAGCAGTTCTTC
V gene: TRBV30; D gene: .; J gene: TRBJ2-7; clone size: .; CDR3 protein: CAWSLLYEQYF; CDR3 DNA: TGTGCCTGGAGTCTCCTCTACGAGCAGTACTTC
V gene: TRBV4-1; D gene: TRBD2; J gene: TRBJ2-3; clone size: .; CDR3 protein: CASSQDGSGNTDTQYF; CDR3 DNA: TGCGCCAGCAGCCAAGATGGTAGCGGGAACACAGATACGCAGTATTTT
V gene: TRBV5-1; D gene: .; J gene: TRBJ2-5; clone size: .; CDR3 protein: CASSSFGATGVTQYF; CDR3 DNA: TGCGCCAGCAGCTCGTTTGGGGCGACAGGTGTCACCCAGTACTTC
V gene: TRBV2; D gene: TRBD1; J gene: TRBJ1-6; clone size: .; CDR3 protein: CASTAQGESVGLF; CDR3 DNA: TGTGCCAGCACTGCGCAGGGGGAGAGTGTTGGGCTCTTT